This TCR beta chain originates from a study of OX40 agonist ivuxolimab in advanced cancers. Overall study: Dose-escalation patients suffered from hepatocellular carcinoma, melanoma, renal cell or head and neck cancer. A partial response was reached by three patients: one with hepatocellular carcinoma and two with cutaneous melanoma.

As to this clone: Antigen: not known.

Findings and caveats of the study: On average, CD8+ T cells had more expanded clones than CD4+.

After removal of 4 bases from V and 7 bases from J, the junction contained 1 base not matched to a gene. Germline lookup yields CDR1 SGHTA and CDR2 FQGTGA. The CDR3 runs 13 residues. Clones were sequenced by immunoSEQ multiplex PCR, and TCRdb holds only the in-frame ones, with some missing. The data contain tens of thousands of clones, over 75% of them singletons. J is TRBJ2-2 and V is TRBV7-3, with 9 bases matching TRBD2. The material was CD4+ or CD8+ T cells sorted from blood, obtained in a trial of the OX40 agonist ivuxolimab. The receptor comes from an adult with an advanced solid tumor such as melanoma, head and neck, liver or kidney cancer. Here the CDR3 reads CASSSTSGGELFF. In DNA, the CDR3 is TGTGCCAGCAGCTCGACTAGCGGCGGGGAGCTGTTTTTT.